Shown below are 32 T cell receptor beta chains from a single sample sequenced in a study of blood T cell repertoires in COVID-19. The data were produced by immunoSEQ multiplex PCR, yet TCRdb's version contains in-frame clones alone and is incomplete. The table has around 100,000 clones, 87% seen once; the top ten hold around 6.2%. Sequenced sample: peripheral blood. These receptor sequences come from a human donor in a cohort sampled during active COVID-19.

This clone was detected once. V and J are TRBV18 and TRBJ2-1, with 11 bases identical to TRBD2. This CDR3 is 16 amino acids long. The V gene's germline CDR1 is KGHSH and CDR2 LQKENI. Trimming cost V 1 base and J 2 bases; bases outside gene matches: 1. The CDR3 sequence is CASSPLAGGTYNEQFF. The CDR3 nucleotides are TGTGCCAGCTCACCACTAGCGGGAGGGACCTACAATGAGCAGTTCTTC.

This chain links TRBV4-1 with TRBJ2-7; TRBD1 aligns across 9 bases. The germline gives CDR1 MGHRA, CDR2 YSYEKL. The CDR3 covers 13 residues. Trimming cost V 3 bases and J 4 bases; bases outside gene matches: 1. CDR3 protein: CASSQDRGYEQYF. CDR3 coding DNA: TGCGCCAGCAGCCAGGACAGGGGATACGAGCAGTACTTC.

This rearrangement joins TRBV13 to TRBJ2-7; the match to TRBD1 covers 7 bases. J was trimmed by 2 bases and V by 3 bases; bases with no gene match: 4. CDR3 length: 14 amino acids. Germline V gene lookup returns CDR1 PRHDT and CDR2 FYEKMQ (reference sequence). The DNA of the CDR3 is TGTGCCAGCAGCTTCCGGGACAGCCCCTACGAGCAGTACTTC. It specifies CASSFRDSPYEQYF. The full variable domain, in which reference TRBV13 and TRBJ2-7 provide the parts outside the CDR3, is AAGVIQSPRHLIKEKRETATLKCYPIPRHDTVYWYQQGPGQDPQFLISFYEKMQSDKGSIPDRFSAQQFSDYHSELNMSSLELGDSALYFCASSFRDSPYEQYFGPGTRLTVT.

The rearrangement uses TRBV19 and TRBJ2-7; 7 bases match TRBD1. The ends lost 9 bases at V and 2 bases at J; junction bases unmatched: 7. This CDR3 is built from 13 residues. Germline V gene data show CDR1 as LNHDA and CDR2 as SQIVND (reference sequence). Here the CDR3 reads CARRRQGTYEQYF. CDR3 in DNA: TGTGCCAGAAGGAGACAGGGTACCTACGAGCAGTACTTC.

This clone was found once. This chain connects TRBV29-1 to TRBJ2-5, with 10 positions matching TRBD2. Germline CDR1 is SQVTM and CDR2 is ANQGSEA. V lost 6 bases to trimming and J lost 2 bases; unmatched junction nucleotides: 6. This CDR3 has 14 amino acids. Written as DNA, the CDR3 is TGCAGCGTGGCCCTAGCGGGGGTTCAAGAGACCCAGTACTTC. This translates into CSVALAGVQETQYF.

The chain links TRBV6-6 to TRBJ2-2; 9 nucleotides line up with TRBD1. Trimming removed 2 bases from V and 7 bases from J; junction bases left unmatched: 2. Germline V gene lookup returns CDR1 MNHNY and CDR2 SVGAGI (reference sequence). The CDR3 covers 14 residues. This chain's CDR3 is CASSYGTGNGELFF. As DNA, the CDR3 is TGTGCCAGCAGTTACGGGACAGGGAACGGGGAGCTGTTTTTT.

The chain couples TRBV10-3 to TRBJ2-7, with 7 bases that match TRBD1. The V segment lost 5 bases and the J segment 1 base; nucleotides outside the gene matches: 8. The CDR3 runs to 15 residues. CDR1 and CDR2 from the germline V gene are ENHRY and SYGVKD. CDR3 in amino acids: CAISNRGGASYEQYF. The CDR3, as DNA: TGTGCCATCAGTAATCGAGGGGGCGCATCCTACGAGCAGTACTTC.

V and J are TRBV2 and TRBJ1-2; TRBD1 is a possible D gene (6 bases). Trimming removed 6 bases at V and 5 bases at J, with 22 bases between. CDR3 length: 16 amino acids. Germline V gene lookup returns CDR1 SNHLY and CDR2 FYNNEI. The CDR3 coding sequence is TGTGCCAGCAGCGAGGTGGGGCAGGGACACATGTATGGCTACACCTTC. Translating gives CASSEVGQGHMYGYTF.

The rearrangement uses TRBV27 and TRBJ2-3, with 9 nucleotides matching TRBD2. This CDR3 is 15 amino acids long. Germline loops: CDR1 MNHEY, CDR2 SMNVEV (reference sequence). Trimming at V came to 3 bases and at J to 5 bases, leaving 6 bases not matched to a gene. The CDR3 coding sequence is TGTGCCAGCAGTTTTTTAGCGGGAGTGCGAGATACGCAGTATTTT. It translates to CASSFLAGVRDTQYF.

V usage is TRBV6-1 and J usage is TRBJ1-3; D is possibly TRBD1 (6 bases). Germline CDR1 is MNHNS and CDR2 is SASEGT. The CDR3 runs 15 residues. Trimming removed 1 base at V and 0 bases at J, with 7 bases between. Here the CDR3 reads CASSEGQVSGNTIYF. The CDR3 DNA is TGTGCCAGCAGTGAAGGACAGGTCTCTGGAAACACCATATATTTT.

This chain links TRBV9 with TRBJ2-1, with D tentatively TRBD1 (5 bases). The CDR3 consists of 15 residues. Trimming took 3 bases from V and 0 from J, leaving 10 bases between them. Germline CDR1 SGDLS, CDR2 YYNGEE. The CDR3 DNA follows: TGTGCCAGCAGCGCGACAGAGAGCTCCTACAATGAGCAGTTCTTC. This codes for CASSATESSYNEQFF. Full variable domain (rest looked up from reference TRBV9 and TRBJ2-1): DSGVTQTPKHLITATGQRVTLRCSPRSGDLSVYWYQQSLDQGLQFLIQYYNGEERAKGNILERFSAQQFPDLHSELNLSSLELGDSALYFCASSATESSYNEQFFGPGTRLTVL.

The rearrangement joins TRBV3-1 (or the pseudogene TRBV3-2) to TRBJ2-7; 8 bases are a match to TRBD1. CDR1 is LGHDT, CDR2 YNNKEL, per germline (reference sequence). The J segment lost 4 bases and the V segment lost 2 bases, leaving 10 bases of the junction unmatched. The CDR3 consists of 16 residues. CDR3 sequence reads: CASSQRGQGRAYEQYF. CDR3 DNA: TGTGCCAGCAGCCAAAGAGGACAGGGTCGGGCTTACGAGCAGTACTTC.

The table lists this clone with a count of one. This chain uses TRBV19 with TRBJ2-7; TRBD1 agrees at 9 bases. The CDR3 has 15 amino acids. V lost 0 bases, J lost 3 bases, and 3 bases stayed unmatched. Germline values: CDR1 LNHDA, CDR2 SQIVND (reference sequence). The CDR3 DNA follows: TGTGCCAGTAGTATAGACCGGGACAGGGTCTACGAGCAGTACTTC. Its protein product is CASSIDRDRVYEQYF.

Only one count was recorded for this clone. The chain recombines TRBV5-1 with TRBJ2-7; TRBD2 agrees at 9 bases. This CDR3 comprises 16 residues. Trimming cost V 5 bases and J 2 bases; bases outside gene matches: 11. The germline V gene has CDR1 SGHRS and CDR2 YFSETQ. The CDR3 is CASSRGGSSGTYEQYF. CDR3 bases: TGCGCCAGCAGTCGTGGGGGGTCTAGCGGGACCTACGAGCAGTACTTC.

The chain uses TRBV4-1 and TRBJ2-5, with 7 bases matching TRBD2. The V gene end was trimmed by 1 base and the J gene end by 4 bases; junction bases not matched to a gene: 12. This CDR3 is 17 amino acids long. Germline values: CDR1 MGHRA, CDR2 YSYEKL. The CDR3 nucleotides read TGCGCCAGCAGCCAAGGCTCTGGCGGGAGCACGGCAGAGACCCAGTACTTC. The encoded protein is CASSQGSGGSTAETQYF.

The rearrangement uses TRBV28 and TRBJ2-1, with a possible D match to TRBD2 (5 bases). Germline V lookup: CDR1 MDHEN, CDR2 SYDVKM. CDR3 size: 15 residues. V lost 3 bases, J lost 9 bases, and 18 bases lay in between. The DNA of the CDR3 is TGTGCCAGCAGTTTCGAGTTAGGGTTTGGGAGTGAGCAGTTCTTC. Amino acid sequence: CASSFELGFGSEQFF. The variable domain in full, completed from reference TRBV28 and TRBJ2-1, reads DVKVTQSSRYLVKRTGEKVFLECVQDMDHENMFWYRQDPGLGLRLIYFSYDVKMKEKGDIPEGYSVSREKKERFSLILESASTNQTSMYLCASSFELGFGSEQFFGPGTRLTVL.

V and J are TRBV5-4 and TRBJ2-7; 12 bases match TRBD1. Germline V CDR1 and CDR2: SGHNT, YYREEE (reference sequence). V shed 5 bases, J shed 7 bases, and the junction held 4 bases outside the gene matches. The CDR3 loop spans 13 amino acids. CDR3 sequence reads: CASRRDRGREQYF. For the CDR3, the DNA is TGTGCCAGCAGGCGGGACAGGGGGCGGGAGCAGTACTTC.

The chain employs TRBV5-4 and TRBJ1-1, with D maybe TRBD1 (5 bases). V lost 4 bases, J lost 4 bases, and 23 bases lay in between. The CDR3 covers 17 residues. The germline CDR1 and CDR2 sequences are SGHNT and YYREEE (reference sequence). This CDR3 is CASSPAGRLGGSTEAFF. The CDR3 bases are TGTGCCAGCAGCCCCGCGGGACGGCTCGGCGGAAGCACTGAAGCTTTCTTT.

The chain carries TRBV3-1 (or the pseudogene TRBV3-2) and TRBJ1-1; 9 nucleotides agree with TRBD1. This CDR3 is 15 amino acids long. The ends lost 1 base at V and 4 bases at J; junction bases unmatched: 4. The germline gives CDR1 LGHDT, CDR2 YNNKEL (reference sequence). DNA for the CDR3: TGTGCCAGCAGCCAAGGGGTGACAGGGGGCACTGAAGCTTTCTTT. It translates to CASSQGVTGGTEAFF.

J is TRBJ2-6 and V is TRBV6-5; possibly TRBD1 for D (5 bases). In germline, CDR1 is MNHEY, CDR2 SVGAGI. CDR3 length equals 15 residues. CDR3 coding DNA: TGTGCAGTAAAGGTCTCAGGGCCCGGGGCCAACGTCCTGACTTTC. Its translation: CAVKVSGPGANVLTF.

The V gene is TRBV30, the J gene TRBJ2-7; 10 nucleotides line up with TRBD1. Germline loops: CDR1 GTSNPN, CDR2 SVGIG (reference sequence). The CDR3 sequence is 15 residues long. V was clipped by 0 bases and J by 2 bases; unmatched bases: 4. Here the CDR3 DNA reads TGTGCCTGGAGTGTACCCGACAGGGGGCCCTACGAGCAGTACTTC. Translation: CAWSVPDRGPYEQYF.

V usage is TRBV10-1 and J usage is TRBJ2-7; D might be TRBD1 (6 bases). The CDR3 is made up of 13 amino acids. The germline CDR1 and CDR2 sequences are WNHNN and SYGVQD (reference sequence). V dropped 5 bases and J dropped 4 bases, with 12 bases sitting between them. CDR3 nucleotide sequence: TGCGCCAGCAGTCAGGGGCCGGGTTACGAGCAGTACTTC. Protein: CASSQGPGYEQYF.

CDR3 sequence reads: CASSAGALHGYTF. In nucleotides, the CDR3 is TGTGCCAGCAGTGCGGGAGCGCTCCATGGCTACACCTTC. This chain links TRBV5-6 with TRBJ1-2; no firm D call. The germline gives CDR1 SGHDT, CDR2 YYEEEE. The CDR3 is 13 residues long. V was shortened by 5 bases and J by 6 bases, with 14 bases between the two germline ends.

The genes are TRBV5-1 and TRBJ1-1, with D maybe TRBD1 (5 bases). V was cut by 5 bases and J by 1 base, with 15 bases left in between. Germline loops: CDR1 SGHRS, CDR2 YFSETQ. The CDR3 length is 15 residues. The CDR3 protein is CASSYRGAPNTEAFF. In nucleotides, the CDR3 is TGCGCCAGCAGTTATAGGGGCGCCCCGAACACTGAAGCTTTCTTT.

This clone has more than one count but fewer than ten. The DNA for the CDR3 is TGTGCCAGCAGTTACAATCTTCAGGGATTCCAGCCCCAGCATTTT. Protein sequence: CASSYNLQGFQPQHF. The V gene is TRBV6-2 or TRBV6-3, the J gene TRBJ1-5, with a weak D call TRBD1 (5 bases). Trimming shortened V by 2 bases and J by 7 bases, and 15 bases separated the two germline ends. Germline V gene lookup returns CDR1 MNHEY and CDR2 SVGEGT. This CDR3 is built from 15 residues.

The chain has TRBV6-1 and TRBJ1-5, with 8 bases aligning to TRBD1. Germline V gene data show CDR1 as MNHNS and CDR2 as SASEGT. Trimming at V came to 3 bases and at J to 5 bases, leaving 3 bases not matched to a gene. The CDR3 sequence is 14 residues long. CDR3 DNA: TGTGCCAGCAGTGACAGCAGGGGGCATCAGCCCCAGCATTTT. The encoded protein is CASSDSRGHQPQHF.

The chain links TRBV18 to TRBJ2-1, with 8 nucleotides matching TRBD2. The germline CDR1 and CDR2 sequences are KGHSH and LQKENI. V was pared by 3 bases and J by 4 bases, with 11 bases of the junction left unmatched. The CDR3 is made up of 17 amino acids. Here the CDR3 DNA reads TGTGCCAGCTCACCCGGTAGAGCCGAGCGGGGGTACAATGAGCAGTTCTTC. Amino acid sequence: CASSPGRAERGYNEQFF. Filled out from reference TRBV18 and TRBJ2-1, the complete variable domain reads NAGVMQNPRHLVRRRGQEARLRCSPMKGHSHVYWYRQLPEEGLKFMVYLQKENIIDESGMPKERFSAEFPKEGPSILRIQQVVRGDSAAYFCASSPGRAERGYNEQFFGPGTRLTVL.

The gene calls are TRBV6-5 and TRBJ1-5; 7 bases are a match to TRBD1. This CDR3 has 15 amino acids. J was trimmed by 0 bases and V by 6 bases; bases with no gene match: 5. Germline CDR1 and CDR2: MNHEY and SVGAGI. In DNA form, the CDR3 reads TGTGCCAGCAGGGTGACAGGGTATAGCAATCAGCCCCAGCATTTT. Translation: CASRVTGYSNQPQHF.

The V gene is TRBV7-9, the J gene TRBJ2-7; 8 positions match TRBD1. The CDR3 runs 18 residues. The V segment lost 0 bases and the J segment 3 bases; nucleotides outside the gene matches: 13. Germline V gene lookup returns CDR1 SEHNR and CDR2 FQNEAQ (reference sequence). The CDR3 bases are TGTGCCAGCAGCTTAGCTGAGGACAGGGCTTGGGGCCACTACGAGCAGTACTTC. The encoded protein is CASSLAEDRAWGHYEQYF.

DNA of the CDR3: TGTGCCAGCAGCTTAGCGAGGCAGTACACTGAAGCTTTCTTT. Protein product: CASSLARQYTEAFF. This chain uses TRBV7-9 with TRBJ1-1, with D unresolved. The CDR3 has 14 residues. With 0 bases removed from V and 3 bases from J, the gap between germline ends came to 8 bases. Germline V gene data show CDR1 as SEHNR and CDR2 as FQNEAQ (reference sequence). Together with reference TRBV7-9 and TRBJ1-1, the CDR3 gives the full variable domain: DTGVSQNPRHKITKRGQNVTFRCDPISEHNRLYWYRQTLGQGPEFLTYFQNEAQLEKSRLLSDRFSAERPKGSFSTLEIQRTEQGDSAMYLCASSLARQYTEAFFGQGTRLTVV.

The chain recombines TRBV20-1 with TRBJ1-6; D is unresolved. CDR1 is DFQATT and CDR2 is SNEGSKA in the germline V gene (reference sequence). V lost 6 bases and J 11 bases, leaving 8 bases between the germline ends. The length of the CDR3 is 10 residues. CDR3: CSAVQPPLHF. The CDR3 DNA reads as TGCAGTGCGGTACAGCCACCCCTCCACTTT.

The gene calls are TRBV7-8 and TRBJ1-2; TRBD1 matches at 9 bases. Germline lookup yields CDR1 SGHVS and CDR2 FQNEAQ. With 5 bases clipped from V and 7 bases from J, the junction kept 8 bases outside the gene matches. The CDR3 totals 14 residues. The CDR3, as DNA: TGTGCCAGCAGCCCCCCACAGGGGGCGCGTGGCTACACCTTC. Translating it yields CASSPPQGARGYTF.